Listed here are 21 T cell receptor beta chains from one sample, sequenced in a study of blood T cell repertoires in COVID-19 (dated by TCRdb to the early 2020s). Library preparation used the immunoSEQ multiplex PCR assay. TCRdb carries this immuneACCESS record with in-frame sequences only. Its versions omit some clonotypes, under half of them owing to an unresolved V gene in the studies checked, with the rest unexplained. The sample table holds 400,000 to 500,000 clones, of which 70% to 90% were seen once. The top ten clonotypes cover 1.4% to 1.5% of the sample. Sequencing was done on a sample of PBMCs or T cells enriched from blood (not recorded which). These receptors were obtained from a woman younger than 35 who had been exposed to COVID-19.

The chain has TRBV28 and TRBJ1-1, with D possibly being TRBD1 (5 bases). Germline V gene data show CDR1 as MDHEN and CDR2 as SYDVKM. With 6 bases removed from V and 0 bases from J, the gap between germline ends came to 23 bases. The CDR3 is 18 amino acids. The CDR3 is CASRPLLTGPPMNTEAFF. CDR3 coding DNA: TGTGCCAGCAGACCCCTACTCACAGGTCCCCCCATGAACACTGAAGCTTTCTTT.

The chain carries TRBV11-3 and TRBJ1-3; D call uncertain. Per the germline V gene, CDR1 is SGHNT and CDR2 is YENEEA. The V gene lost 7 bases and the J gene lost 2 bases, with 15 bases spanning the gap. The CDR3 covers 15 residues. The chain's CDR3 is CASTATQATGNTIYF. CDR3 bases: TGTGCCAGCACCGCCACCCAGGCTACTGGAAACACCATATATTTT.

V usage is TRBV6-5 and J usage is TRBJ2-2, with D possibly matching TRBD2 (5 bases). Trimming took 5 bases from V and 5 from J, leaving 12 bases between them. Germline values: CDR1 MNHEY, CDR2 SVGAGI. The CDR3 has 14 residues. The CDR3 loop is CASSPATGTGELFF. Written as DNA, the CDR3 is TGTGCCAGCAGTCCCGCTACGGGGACCGGGGAGCTGTTTTTT.

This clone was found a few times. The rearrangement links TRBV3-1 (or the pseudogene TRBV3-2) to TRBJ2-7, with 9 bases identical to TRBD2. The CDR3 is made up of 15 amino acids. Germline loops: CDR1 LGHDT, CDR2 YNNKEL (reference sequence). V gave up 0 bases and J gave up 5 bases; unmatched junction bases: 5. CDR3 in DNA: TGTGCCAGCAGCCAAGATCCGACTAGCGGCCACGAGCAGTACTTC. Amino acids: CASSQDPTSGHEQYF.

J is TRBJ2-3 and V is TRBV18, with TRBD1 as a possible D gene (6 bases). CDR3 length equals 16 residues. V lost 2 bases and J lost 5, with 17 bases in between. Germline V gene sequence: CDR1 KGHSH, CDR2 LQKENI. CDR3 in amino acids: CASSPGLLGALDTQYF. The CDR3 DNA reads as TGTGCCAGCTCACCAGGACTTCTGGGGGCTTTAGATACGCAGTATTTT.

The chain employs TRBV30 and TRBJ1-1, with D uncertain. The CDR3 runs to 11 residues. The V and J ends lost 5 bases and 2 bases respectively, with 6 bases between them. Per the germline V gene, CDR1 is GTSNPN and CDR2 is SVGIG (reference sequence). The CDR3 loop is CAWALNTEAFF. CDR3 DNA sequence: TGTGCCTGGGCTCTAAACACTGAAGCTTTCTTT.

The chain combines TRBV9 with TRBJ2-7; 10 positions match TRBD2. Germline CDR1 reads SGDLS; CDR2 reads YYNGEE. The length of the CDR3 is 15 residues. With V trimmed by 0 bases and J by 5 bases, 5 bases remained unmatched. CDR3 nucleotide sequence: TGTGCCAGCAGCGTAGCTGGTCTAGCGGGAGACGAGCAGTACTTC. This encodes CASSVAGLAGDEQYF.

CDR3 residues: CASSLGQGEAFF. The CDR3 nucleotides read TGTGCCAGCAGCCTGGGACAGGGGGAAGCTTTCTTT. The chain links TRBV13 to TRBJ1-1; 10 positions match TRBD1. Germline CDR1 reads PRHDT; CDR2 reads FYEKMQ (reference sequence). With V trimmed by 5 bases and J by 8 bases, 2 bases remained unmatched. This CDR3 contains 12 residues.

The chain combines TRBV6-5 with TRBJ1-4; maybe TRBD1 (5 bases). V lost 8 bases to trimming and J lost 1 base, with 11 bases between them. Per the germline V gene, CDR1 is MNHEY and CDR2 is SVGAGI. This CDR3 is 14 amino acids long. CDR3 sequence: CASGTRVTNEKLFF. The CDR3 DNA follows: TGTGCCAGCGGTACCAGGGTAACTAATGAAAAACTGTTTTTT.

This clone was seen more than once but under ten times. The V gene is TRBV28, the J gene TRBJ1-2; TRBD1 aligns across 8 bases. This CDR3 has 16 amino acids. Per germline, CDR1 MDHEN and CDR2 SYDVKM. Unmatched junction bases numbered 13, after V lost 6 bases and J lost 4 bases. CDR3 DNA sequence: TGTGCCAGCAGGGCAGGGGGCGCGGGTCTAGTCTATGGCTACACCTTC. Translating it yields CASRAGGAGLVYGYTF.

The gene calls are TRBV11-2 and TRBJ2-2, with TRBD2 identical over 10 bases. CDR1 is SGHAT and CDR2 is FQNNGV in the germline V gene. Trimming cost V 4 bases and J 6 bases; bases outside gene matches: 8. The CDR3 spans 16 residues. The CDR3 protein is CASSSPGLAAAGELFF. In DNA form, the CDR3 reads TGTGCCAGCAGCTCCCCCGGACTAGCGGCAGCCGGGGAGCTGTTTTTT.

CDR3: CATSGELAGPHSSYNEQFF. The CDR3 bases are TGTGCCACCAGTGGGGAACTAGCGGGTCCTCATAGCTCCTACAATGAGCAGTTCTTC. J is TRBJ2-1 and V is TRBV24-1; 9 bases line up with TRBD2. The CDR3 runs to 19 residues. The V and J ends lost 5 bases and 0 bases, in that order; junction bases with no gene match: 13. The germline V gene encodes CDR1 KGHDR and CDR2 SFDVKD.

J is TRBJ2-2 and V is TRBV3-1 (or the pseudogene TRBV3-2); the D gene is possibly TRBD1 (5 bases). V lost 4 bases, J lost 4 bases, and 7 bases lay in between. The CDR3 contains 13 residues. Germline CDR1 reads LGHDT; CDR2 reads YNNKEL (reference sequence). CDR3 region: CASSPDSTGELFF. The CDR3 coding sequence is TGTGCCAGCAGCCCCGACAGCACCGGGGAGCTGTTTTTT.

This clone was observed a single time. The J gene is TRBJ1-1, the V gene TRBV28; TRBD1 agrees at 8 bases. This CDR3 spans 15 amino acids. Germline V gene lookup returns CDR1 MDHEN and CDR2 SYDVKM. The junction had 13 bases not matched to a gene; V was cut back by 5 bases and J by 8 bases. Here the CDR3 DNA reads TGTGCCAGCAGTATACCCGGGACAGGTCGTCTAGAAGCTTTCTTT. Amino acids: CASSIPGTGRLEAFF.

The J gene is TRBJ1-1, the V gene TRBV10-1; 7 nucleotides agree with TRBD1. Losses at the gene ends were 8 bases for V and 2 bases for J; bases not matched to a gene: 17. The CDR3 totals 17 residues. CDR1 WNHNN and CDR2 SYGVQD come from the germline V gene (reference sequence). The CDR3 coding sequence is TGCGCCAGCCCAACCCTGGGACAGCGGAGGGGAAACACTGAAGCTTTCTTT. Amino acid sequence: CASPTLGQRRGNTEAFF.

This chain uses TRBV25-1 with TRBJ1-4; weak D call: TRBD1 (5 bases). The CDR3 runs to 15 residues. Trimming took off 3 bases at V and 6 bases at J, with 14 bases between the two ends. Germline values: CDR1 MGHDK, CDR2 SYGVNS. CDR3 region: CASSDDRQGHEKLFF. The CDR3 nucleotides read TGTGCCAGCAGTGACGATCGTCAGGGTCATGAAAAACTGTTTTTT.

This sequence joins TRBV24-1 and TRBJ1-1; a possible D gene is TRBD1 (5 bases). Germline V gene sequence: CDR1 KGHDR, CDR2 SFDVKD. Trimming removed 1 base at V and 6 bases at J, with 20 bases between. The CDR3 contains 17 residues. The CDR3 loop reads CATSDFPRDPPPPEAFF. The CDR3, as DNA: TGTGCCACCAGTGATTTTCCGCGGGACCCGCCACCTCCTGAAGCTTTCTTT.

The CDR3 region is CASREGQGLSYGYTF. The DNA of the CDR3 is TGTGCCAGCAGAGAGGGACAGGGGTTAAGCTATGGCTACACCTTC. V is TRBV6-5 and J is TRBJ1-2; 10 nucleotides align to TRBD1. In germline, CDR1 is MNHEY, CDR2 SVGAGI. The CDR3 is 15 amino acids. J was trimmed by 4 bases and V by 6 bases; bases with no gene match: 8.

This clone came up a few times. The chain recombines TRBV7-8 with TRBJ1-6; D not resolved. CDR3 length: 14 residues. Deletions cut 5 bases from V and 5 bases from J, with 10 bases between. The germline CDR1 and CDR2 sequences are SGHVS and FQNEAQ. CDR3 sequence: CASSRSTDNSPLHF. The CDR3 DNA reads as TGTGCCAGCAGCCGAAGCACAGATAATTCACCCCTCCACTTT.

The CDR3 DNA follows: TGTGCCAGCAGCTTAGCCCACAGACCGATGAACACTGAAGCTTTCTTT. Translated, it gives CASSLAHRPMNTEAFF. V is TRBV7-2 and J is TRBJ1-1; D unresolved. Germline assignment: CDR1 SGHTA and CDR2 FQGNSA. V was trimmed by 0 bases and J by 0 bases, leaving 11 bases between them. CDR3 size: 16 residues.

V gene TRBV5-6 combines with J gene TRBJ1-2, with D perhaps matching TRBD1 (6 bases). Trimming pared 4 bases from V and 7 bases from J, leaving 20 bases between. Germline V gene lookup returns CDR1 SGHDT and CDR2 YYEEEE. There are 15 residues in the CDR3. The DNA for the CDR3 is TGTGCCAGCAGCCCCCGGGGTACAGGGCTAGGTGGCTACACCTTC. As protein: CASSPRGTGLGGYTF.